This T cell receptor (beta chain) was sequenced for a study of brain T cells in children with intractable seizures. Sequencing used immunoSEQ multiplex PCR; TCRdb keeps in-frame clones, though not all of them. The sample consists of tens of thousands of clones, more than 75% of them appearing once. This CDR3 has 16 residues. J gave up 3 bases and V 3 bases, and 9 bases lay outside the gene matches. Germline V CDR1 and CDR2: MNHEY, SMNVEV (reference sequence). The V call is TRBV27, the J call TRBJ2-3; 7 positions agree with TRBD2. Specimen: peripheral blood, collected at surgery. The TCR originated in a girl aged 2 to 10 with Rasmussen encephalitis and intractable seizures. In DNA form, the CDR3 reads TGTGCCAGCAGTTTCCAACTAGCGACTTCAACAGATACGCAGTATTTT. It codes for CASSFQLATSTDTQYF.